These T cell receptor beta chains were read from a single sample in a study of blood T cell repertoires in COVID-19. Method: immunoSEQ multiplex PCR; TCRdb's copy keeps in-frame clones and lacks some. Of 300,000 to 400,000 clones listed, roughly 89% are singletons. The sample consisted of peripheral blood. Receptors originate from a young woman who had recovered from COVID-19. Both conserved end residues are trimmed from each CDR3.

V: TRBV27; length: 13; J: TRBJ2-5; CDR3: ASSSTGTGGLTQY
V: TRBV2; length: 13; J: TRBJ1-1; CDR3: ASSETRAPNTEAF
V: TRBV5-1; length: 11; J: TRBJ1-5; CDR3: ASSLDGGGPQH
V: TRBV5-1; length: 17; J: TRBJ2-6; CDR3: ASSLVGGSIVSGANVLT
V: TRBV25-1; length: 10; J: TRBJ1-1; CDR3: ASVMRVAEAF
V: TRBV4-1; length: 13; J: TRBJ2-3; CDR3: ASSVSGLVTDTQY
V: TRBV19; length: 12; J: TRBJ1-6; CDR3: ASSLGQGPPSLH
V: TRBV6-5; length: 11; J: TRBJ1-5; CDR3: ASRVSDGQPQH
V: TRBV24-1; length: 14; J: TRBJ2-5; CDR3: ATSDPRLAGQETQY
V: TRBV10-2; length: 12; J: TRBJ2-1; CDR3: ASSEVLAGGEQF
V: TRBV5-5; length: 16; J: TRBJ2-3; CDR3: ASSPLAGGPKSRDTQY
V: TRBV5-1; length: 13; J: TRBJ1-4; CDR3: ASSFNPGANEKLF
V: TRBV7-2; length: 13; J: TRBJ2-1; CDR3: ASSLIGTGDNEQF
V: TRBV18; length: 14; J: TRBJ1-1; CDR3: ASSPRQGDMNTEAF
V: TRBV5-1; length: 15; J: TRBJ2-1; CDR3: ASSPRAGTYSYNEQF
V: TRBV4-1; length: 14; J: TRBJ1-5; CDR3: ASSQEWGTANQPQH
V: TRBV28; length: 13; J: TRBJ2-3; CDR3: ASSPGTGTADTQY
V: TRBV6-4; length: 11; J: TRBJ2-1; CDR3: ASSDSPEGEQF
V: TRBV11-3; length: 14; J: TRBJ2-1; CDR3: ASSPTGTRLYNEQF
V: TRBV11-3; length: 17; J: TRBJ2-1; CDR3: ASSGRGGTSGSAEGEQF
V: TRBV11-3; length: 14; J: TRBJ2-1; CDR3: ASSLGLAGREGEQF
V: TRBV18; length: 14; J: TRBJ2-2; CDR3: ASSRYRDRAAGELF
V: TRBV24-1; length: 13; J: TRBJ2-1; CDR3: ATSDARGPYNEQF
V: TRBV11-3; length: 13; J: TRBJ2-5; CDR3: ASSPWGGSKETQY
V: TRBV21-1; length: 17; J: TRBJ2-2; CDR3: ASSKETPWGLAGTGELF
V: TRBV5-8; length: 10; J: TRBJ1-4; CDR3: ASSLVGEKLF
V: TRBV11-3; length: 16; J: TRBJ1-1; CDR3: ASSLDGWTGEVAVEAF
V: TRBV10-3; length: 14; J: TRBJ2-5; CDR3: AISETATGLQETQY
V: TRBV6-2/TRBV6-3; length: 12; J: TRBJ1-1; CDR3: ASSIGQGNTEAF
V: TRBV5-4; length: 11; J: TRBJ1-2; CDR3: ASSPRGREGYT
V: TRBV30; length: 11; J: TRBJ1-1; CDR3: AWSRTGDTEAF
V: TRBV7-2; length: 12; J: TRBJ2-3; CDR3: ASSRDRGQDTQY
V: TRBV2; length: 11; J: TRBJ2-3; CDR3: ASTRQDTDTQY
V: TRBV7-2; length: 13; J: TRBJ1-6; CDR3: ASSGGTGGLSPLH
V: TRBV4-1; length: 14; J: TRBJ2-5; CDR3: ASSQATGGTQETQY
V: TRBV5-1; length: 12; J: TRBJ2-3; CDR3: ASSRDSSTDTQY
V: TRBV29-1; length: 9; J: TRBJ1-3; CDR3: SVLFGNTIY
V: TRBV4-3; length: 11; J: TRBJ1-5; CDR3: ASSQGPDQPQH
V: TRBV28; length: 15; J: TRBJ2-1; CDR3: ASSPRASGRAVNEQF
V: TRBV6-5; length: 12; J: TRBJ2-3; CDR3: ASRTDRVGGRQY
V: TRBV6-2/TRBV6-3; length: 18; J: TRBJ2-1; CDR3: ASSRVTSGRLSLGDNEQF
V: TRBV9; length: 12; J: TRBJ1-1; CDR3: ASSVSPMNTEAF
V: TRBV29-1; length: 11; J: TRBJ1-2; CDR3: SVSDRGGSGYT
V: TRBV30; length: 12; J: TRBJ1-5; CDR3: AWSAMSGNQPQH
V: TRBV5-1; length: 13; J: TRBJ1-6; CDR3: ASSPAGTASSPLH
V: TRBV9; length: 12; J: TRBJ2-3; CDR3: ASSVGGWADTQY
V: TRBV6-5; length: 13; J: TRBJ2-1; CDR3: AGVGYCSSYNEQF
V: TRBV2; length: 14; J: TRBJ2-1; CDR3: ASSPLTGGRRNEQF
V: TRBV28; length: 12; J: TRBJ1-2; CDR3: ASSTAEVRYGYT
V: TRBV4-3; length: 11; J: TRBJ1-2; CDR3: ASSQTVEGGYT
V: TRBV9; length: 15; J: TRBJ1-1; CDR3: ASSPPGQGALNTEAF
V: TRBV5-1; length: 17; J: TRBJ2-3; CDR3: ASSLEVAGGPIGTDTQY
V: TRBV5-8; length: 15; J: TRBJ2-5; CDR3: ASSLAVGRGSRETQY
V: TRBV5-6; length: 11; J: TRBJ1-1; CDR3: ASRGVGNTEAF
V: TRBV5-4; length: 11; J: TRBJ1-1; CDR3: ASSWGANTEAF